This TCR beta chain comes out of a study of CD8 T cells in Susac syndrome. The TEMRA cells underwent FACS enrichment, while the CD8+ and CD4+ T cells underwent negative isolation. V shed 5 bases, J shed 6 bases, and the junction held 3 bases outside the gene matches. The length of the CDR3 is 13 residues. Germline-derived CDR1 and CDR2 are MNHEY and SMNVEV (reference sequence). An amount of RNA that ranged from roughly 0.45 to 1 ug was reverse transcribed with random hexamers. The immunoSEQ assay covered 54 Vbeta and 13 Jbeta segments for CDR3. TCRdb fed the immunoSEQ multiplex PCR reads into MiXCR, producing one record per CDR3 protein. The table has 250,000 to 300,000 distinct CDR3 sequences, around 91% seen once.

The V call is TRBV27, the J call TRBJ2-2, with 7 bases matching TRBD1. The clonotype was recovered from a human donor with multiple sclerosis. Source material: CD8+ T cells from PBMCs. For the CDR3, the DNA is TGTGCCAGCAGTCCCCAGGGGGCCGGGGAGCTGTTTTTT. It encodes CASSPQGAGELFF.